The 11 T cell receptor beta chains below all came from one sample that was sequenced in a study of post-analysis software for immune sequencing data. The study's findings and limits: With TRBV5-6, TRBV5-1 and TRBV20-1 included, 4 or 5 TRBV segments were more frequent in patients than in controls.

Antigens for these TCRs are unknown. The library was made from cDNA and included unique molecular identifiers. TCRdb re-called the PCR reads through MiXCR, storing one row per CDR3 protein. This table holds about 770,000 distinct CDR3 sequences, 46% found once. The sample comprised blood. Receptors originate from a girl aged 10 to 17 with multiple sclerosis.

This clonotype was detected only a few times. This rearrangement joins TRBV6-6 to TRBJ2-7; TRBD1 might be the D (5 bases). The V and J ends lost 0 bases and 5 bases respectively, with 8 bases between them. Germline CDR1 MNHNY, CDR2 SVGAGI (reference sequence). The CDR3 contains 13 residues. The CDR3 protein is CASSYSLQDEQYF. In nucleotides, the CDR3 is TGTGCCAGCAGTTACTCCTTACAGGACGAGCAGTACTTC.

The chain couples TRBV5-1 to TRBJ2-3; D is perhaps TRBD1 or TRBD2 (5 bases each). Germline V gene lookup returns CDR1 SGHRS and CDR2 YFSETQ. V was pared by 5 bases and J by 5 bases, with 21 bases between. The CDR3 loop spans 16 amino acids. CDR3 region: CASRRATLRGGDTQYF. Written as DNA, the CDR3 is TGCGCCAGCAGGCGGGCGACGCTCCGTGGGGGAGATACGCAGTATTTT.

The chain is built from TRBV12-3 or TRBV12-4 and TRBJ1-5, with a weak D call TRBD1 (5 bases). Trimming cost V 6 bases and J 0 bases, with 9 bases left between them. The CDR3 totals 14 residues. The CDR3 loop is CASSTTVSNQPQHF. CDR3 sequence (DNA): TGTGCCAGCAGCACGACAGTTAGCAATCAGCCCCAGCATTTT.

This rearrangement joins TRBV6-6 to TRBJ2-3; tentatively, D is TRBD1 (5 bases). The CDR3 covers 14 residues. Germline CDR1 MNHNY, CDR2 SVGAGI (reference sequence). The V and J ends lost 6 bases and 1 base respectively, with 11 bases between them. As DNA, the CDR3 is TGTGCCAGCAGCTACATGACAGGCACAGATACGCAGTATTTT. Its translation: CASSYMTGTDTQYF.

The chain couples TRBV11-2 to TRBJ2-4, with no clear D. The V gene lost 2 bases and the J gene lost 0 bases, with 20 bases spanning the gap. Germline V CDR1 and CDR2: SGHAT, FQNNGV. The CDR3 sequence is 19 residues long. This CDR3 is CASSLRFSGQSVAKNIQYF. The CDR3, as DNA: TGTGCCAGCAGCTTACGCTTCTCGGGTCAATCCGTAGCCAAAAACATTCAGTACTTC.

This clonotype was seen more than once but under ten times. The chain employs TRBV5-1 and TRBJ2-5, with unresolved D. CDR1 and CDR2 from the germline V gene are SGHRS and YFSETQ. The V end was cut by 6 bases, the J end by 11 bases, with 26 bases between. The length of the CDR3 is 15 residues. The chain's CDR3 is CASTSYGGLDLEQYF. The CDR3 coding sequence is TGCGCCAGCACATCTTACGGTGGCCTCGACCTAGAGCAGTACTTC.

The chain is built from TRBV27 and TRBJ2-5; 13 positions match TRBD2. The CDR3 totals 17 residues. J lost 0 bases, V lost 4 bases, and 5 bases had no gene match. Germline CDR1 and CDR2: MNHEY and SMNVEV (reference sequence). In DNA form, the CDR3 reads TGTGCCAGCAGTTCTGGACTAGCGGGAGCCGACCAAGAGACCCAGTACTTC. Residues: CASSSGLAGADQETQYF.

This clonotype appeared once. The junction shows a germline mismatch at one end, possibly a read error. This chain uses TRBV6-1 with TRBJ2-7; D gene uncertain. The CDR3 sequence is 14 residues long. Germline CDR1 is MNHNS and CDR2 is SASEGT. CDR3 bases: TGTGCCAGCAGCGAAGAGCCGAGATACTACGAGCAGTACTTC. As protein: CASSEEPRYYEQYF.

The genes are TRBV9 and TRBJ2-4, with a weak D call TRBD1 (5 bases). CDR1 and CDR2 from the germline V gene are SGDLS and YYNGEE. The germline V and J ends were trimmed by 0 bases and 1 base, with 17 bases remaining between them. CDR3 size: 18 residues. Written as DNA, the CDR3 is TGTGCCAGCAGCGTAGGACAGAAAAGTATCGGCGCCAAAAACATTCAGTACTTC. It is translated as CASSVGQKSIGAKNIQYF.

This clonotype was observed a few times. V gene TRBV7-9 combines with J gene TRBJ2-7; no clear D. Germline V gene sequence: CDR1 SEHNR, CDR2 FQNEAQ (reference sequence). The V gene lost 5 bases and the J gene lost 0 bases, with 11 bases spanning the gap. This CDR3 has 14 residues. The CDR3 loop reads CASSLIGPSYEQYF. The CDR3 DNA follows: TGTGCCAGCAGCCTTATCGGACCCTCCTACGAGCAGTACTTC.

This clonotype was counted once. The chain has TRBV13 and TRBJ1-2; D perhaps matches TRBD1 (5 bases). Germline V CDR1 and CDR2: PRHDT, FYEKMQ (reference sequence). V was pared by 5 bases and J by 8 bases, with 21 bases between. There are 15 residues in the CDR3. CDR3 amino acids: CASSPPGRSPRGYTF. The CDR3 nucleotides read TGTGCCAGCAGCCCGCCGGGACGGTCTCCGAGGGGCTACACCTTC.